The next 26 T cell receptor beta chains were all read from a single sample in a study of T cells in Graves' hyperthyroidism and ophthalmopathy. Template material for amplifying TCR beta CDR3 regions consisted of RNA transcripts. TCR CDR3 underwent first-round RT-PCR with the HTBI primer set. MiXCR, run by TCRdb on the multiplex PCR reads, gives a single entry per CDR3 protein. The sample yields about 420,000 distinct CDR3 sequences, approximately 14% seen once. Sequenced material: blood. These receptors were taken from a woman under 30 with Graves' hyperthyroidism.

There are a few counts of this clonotype. The chain uses TRBV4-1 and TRBJ2-3; D is unclear. Trimming took 3 bases from V and 0 from J, leaving 13 bases between them. The CDR3 has 16 amino acids. Germline-derived CDR1 and CDR2 are MGHRA and YSYEKL. CDR3 sequence reads: CASSQRGPSSTDTQYF. CDR3 DNA: TGCGCCAGCAGCCAGCGCGGCCCCAGTAGCACAGATACGCAGTATTTT.

Ten or more counts support this clonotype. The chain uses TRBV7-3 and TRBJ2-3; D remains unclear. The CDR3 runs to 16 residues. V was clipped by 2 bases and J by 1 base, with 13 bases between them. CDR1 and CDR2 (germline): SGHTA, FQGTGA. CDR3 sequence reads: CASSLGSGAGTDTQYF. The CDR3 DNA reads as TGTGCCAGCAGCTTAGGGTCTGGTGCTGGCACAGATACGCAGTATTTT.

This clonotype was seen at least ten times. The chain couples TRBV5-5 to TRBJ1-2; the match to TRBD1 covers 8 bases. CDR3 length equals 15 residues. Germline lookup yields CDR1 SGHKS and CDR2 YYEKEE (reference sequence). Trimming removed 1 base from V and 3 bases from J; junction bases left unmatched: 5. CDR3 protein: CASSLSQGAHYGYTF. As DNA, the CDR3 is TGTGCCAGCAGCTTGAGCCAGGGGGCACACTATGGCTACACCTTC.

CDR3 nucleotide sequence: TGTGCCAGTAGTATGCCAGGAAAAGCTTTCTTT. Protein sequence: CASSMPGKAFF. The chain carries TRBV19 and TRBJ1-1; D not resolved. The germline V and J ends were trimmed by 3 bases and 9 bases, with 8 bases remaining between them. This CDR3 contains 11 residues. In germline, CDR1 is LNHDA, CDR2 SQIVND (reference sequence).

This clonotype was counted at least ten times. The chain employs TRBV12-3 or TRBV12-4 and TRBJ2-7, with TRBD2 as a possible D gene (6 bases). With 7 bases removed from V and 4 bases from J, the gap between germline ends came to 17 bases. The CDR3 length is 14 residues. This CDR3 is CASTSSGVGYEQYF. DNA of the CDR3: TGTGCCAGCACATCCTCGGGAGTAGGTTACGAGCAGTACTTC.

Only a few counts were recorded for this clonotype. The CDR3 region has the DNA TGTGCCAGCAGTAAGACCAGAGCCGGGGGAGAGCAGTACTTC. Its protein product is CASSKTRAGGEQYF. V is TRBV6-1 and J is TRBJ2-7; tentative D call: TRBD2 (6 bases). The germline V and J ends were trimmed by 5 bases and 7 bases, with 18 bases remaining between them. CDR3 length: 14 residues. Looked up from germline, CDR1 is MNHNS and CDR2 is SASEGT.

This clonotype was detected ten times or more. The chain employs TRBV5-1 and TRBJ2-2; D unresolved. CDR1 SGHRS and CDR2 YFSETQ come from the germline V gene. Trimming cost V 0 bases and J 3 bases, with 9 bases left between them. The CDR3 runs to 15 residues. This CDR3 reads CASSLDGRYTGELFF. CDR3 coding DNA: TGCGCCAGCAGCTTGGACGGCAGATACACCGGGGAGCTGTTTTTT.

The J gene is TRBJ2-7, the V gene TRBV28, with TRBD1 identical over 7 bases. V lost 6 bases, J lost 5 bases, and 7 bases stayed unmatched. CDR1 is MDHEN, CDR2 SYDVKM, per germline. The CDR3 is made up of 13 amino acids. The CDR3 DNA follows: TGTGCCAGCAGGTATAGGGGGCTCGACGAGCAGTACTTC. Translation: CASRYRGLDEQYF.

The chain links TRBV6-2 or TRBV6-3 to TRBJ1-5, with 10 nucleotides matching TRBD1. V shed 6 bases and J 6 bases; nucleotides not matched to a gene: 8. This CDR3 has 15 amino acids. CDR1 and CDR2 from the germline V gene are MNHEY and SVGEGT. The CDR3 sequence: CASSPGQGSFQPQHF. The CDR3 DNA reads as TGTGCCAGCAGCCCGGGACAGGGGAGTTTTCAGCCCCAGCATTTT.

This clonotype was seen a handful of times. The chain is built from TRBV15 and TRBJ2-7; tentatively, D is TRBD1 (5 bases). This CDR3 is 16 amino acids long. The germline gives CDR1 LNHNV, CDR2 YYDKDF (reference sequence). Trimming took 1 base from V and 0 from J, leaving 13 bases between them. CDR3 sequence (DNA): TGTGCCACCAGCAGAGGCGGCACAGGCAGCTCCTACGAGCAGTACTTC. Amino acid sequence: CATSRGGTGSSYEQYF.

The sample holds many counts of this clonotype. The V and J genes are TRBV20-1 and TRBJ2-3; D is unclear. CDR3 length: 16 residues. Per the germline V gene, CDR1 is DFQATT and CDR2 is SNEGSKA (reference sequence). Deletions cut 0 bases from V and 2 bases from J, with 15 bases between. The CDR3 loop is CSARDPKHSNTDTQYF. CDR3 bases: TGCAGTGCTAGAGATCCTAAACACTCAAACACAGATACGCAGTATTTT.

This clonotype was counted at least ten times. The chain has TRBV2 and TRBJ1-5; D is undetermined. Germline loops: CDR1 SNHLY, CDR2 FYNNEI. The CDR3 is made up of 16 amino acids. Trimming pared 1 base from V and 6 bases from J, leaving 16 bases between. The chain's CDR3 is CASSEVRAGQSQPQHF. In DNA, the CDR3 is TGTGCCAGCAGTGAAGTTCGGGCTGGGCAAAGTCAGCCCCAGCATTTT.

This rearrangement joins TRBV28 to TRBJ1-2, with 10 bases lining up with TRBD1. V lost 3 bases, J lost 4 bases, and 5 bases stayed unmatched. The CDR3 runs 15 residues. Germline CDR1 and CDR2: MDHEN and SYDVKM. CDR3 nucleotides: TGTGCCAGCAGTTTTGGGGACAGGGGACTCTATGGCTACACCTTC. Translation gives CASSFGDRGLYGYTF.

The table lists this clonotype with a few counts. The V gene is TRBV10-3, the J gene TRBJ1-5; the D gene is possibly TRBD1 (5 bases). V was pared by 5 bases and J by 5 bases, with 10 bases between. The germline V gene encodes CDR1 ENHRY and CDR2 SYGVKD. This CDR3 comprises 13 residues. The CDR3: CAISPETDQPQHF. CDR3 DNA sequence: TGTGCCATCAGTCCTGAGACAGATCAGCCCCAGCATTTT.

This clonotype was seen many times. This CDR3 is CASSLGAAGAATNEKLFF. In DNA, the CDR3 is TGTGCCAGCAGCTTGGGGGCAGCCGGGGCCGCAACTAATGAAAAACTGTTTTTT. The rearrangement uses TRBV5-6 and TRBJ1-4, with D possibly TRBD1 on 5 matching bases. Germline V gives CDR1 SGHDT, CDR2 YYEEEE. V lost 0 bases and J lost 0, with 15 bases in between. The CDR3 loop spans 18 amino acids. Full variable domain (rest looked up from reference TRBV5-6 and TRBJ1-4): DAGVTQSPTHLIKTRGQQVTLRCSPKSGHDTVSWYQQALGQGPQFIFQYYEEEERQRGNFPDRFSGHQFPNYSSELNVNALLLGDSALYLCASSLGAAGAATNEKLFFGSGTQLSVL.

There are a few counts of this clonotype. The V and J genes are TRBV7-8 and TRBJ2-5; tentative D call: TRBD1 (6 bases). CDR1 is SGHVS and CDR2 is FQNEAQ in the germline V gene. This CDR3 region has 14 residues. The ends were cut back, 5 bases at V and 0 bases at J, with 10 bases in the middle. CDR3 coding DNA: TGTGCCAGCAGCCCTGGGACAAACCAAGAGACCCAGTACTTC. This gives the protein CASSPGTNQETQYF.

V and J are TRBV5-6 and TRBJ2-4; D remains unclear. Looked up from germline, CDR1 is SGHDT and CDR2 is YYEEEE. V lost 1 base, J lost 8 bases, and 4 bases lay in between. The CDR3 contains 11 residues. The CDR3 loop reads CASSLSDIQYF. The CDR3 DNA sequence: TGTGCCAGCAGCTTGTCCGACATTCAGTACTTC.

The gene calls are TRBV9 and TRBJ2-7, with 9 bases that match TRBD1. CDR3 length equals 15 residues. J gave up 3 bases and V 0 bases, and 4 bases lay outside the gene matches. Germline CDR1 is SGDLS and CDR2 is YYNGEE. The CDR3 bases are TGTGCCAGCAGCGTAGATACAGGGGGCAACTACGAGCAGTACTTC. Amino acid sequence: CASSVDTGGNYEQYF.

A few counts support this clonotype. The V gene is TRBV14, the J gene TRBJ1-1, with 7 bases identical to TRBD1. V lost 5 bases and J lost 7; bases outside the gene matches: 7. CDR3 size: 13 residues. The germline gives CDR1 SGHDN, CDR2 FVKESK. The CDR3 protein is CASSSTGRLEAFF. The CDR3, as DNA: TGTGCCAGCAGCTCGACAGGGAGGCTTGAAGCTTTCTTT.

This clonotype has more than one count but fewer than ten. The V gene is TRBV6-5, the J gene TRBJ2-1, with D possibly TRBD2 on 5 matching bases. The CDR3 covers 14 residues. CDR1 is MNHEY, CDR2 SVGAGI, per germline. Trimming pared 6 bases from V and 4 bases from J, leaving 13 bases between. The CDR3 DNA reads TGTGCCAGCAGCTACCAACGGGGATACAATGAGCAGTTCTTC. Translating gives CASSYQRGYNEQFF.

V gene TRBV15 combines with J gene TRBJ2-2, with 9 nucleotides matching TRBD2. V shed 4 bases and J 5 bases; nucleotides not matched to a gene: 8. The germline V gene has CDR1 LNHNV and CDR2 YYDKDF (reference sequence). The CDR3 covers 16 residues. DNA of the CDR3: TGTGCCACCAGCACCTATAGCGGGGGTAGTACCGGGGAGCTGTTTTTT. Protein: CATSTYSGGSTGELFF.

As DNA, the CDR3 is TGTGCCAGTAGCACCCGGGACCGCAATCAGCCCCAGCATTTT. Amino acids: CASSTRDRNQPQHF. The rearrangement uses TRBV19 and TRBJ1-5, with D maybe TRBD1 (5 bases). Germline CDR1 LNHDA, CDR2 SQIVND (reference sequence). The CDR3 sequence is 14 residues long. Trimming pared 6 bases from V and 2 bases from J, leaving 11 bases between.

The chain couples TRBV5-1 to TRBJ2-1, with 9 bases lining up with TRBD2. The CDR3 has 16 amino acids. Germline V CDR1 and CDR2: SGHRS, YFSETQ. The ends lost 2 bases at V and 7 bases at J; junction bases unmatched: 10. CDR3 nucleotide sequence: TGCGCCAGCAGCTTAGAACAGCGGGAGGCTCGGAATGAGCAGTTCTTC. Protein: CASSLEQREARNEQFF.

This chain uses TRBV9 with TRBJ2-5; 12 bases match TRBD2. V lost 0 bases and J lost 5; bases outside the gene matches: 8. There are 17 residues in the CDR3. Germline assignment: CDR1 SGDLS and CDR2 YYNGEE. CDR3 loop: CASSVVASGRAGETQYF. In nucleotides, the CDR3 is TGTGCCAGCAGCGTAGTGGCTAGCGGGAGGGCCGGGGAGACCCAGTACTTC.

This clonotype appeared many times. The rearrangement links TRBV6-2 or TRBV6-3 to TRBJ1-1; 9 positions match TRBD1. The V segment lost 5 bases and the J segment 5 bases; nucleotides outside the gene matches: 15. Per germline, CDR1 MNHEY and CDR2 SVGEGT. This CDR3 contains 17 residues. This CDR3 reads CASSPPGQGRRRTEAFF. In DNA form, the CDR3 reads TGTGCCAGCAGTCCCCCTGGACAGGGGCGGAGGAGGACTGAAGCTTTCTTT.

This clonotype was counted only a few times. The chain links TRBV20-1 to TRBJ1-1; D possibly corresponds to TRBD1 (5 bases). The CDR3 is 15 amino acids. Trimming left V 0 bases short and J 6 bases short, with 17 bases between. Germline loops: CDR1 DFQATT, CDR2 SNEGSKA (reference sequence). The CDR3: CSARDPRAGRPEAFF. The CDR3 nucleotides are TGCAGTGCTAGAGATCCCAGGGCAGGGCGCCCTGAAGCTTTCTTT.